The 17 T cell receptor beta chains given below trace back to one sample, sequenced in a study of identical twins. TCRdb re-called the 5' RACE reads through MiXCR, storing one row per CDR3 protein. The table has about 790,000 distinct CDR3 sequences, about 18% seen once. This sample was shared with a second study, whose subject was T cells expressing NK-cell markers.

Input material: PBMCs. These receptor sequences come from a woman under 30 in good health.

The CDR3 DNA reads as TGTGCCAGCAGTTATATGGTCGCAGCTAACAGAGATGGCTACACCTTC. Amino acids: CASSYMVAANRDGYTF. The chain recombines TRBV6-4 with TRBJ1-2; D remains unclear. V was clipped by 5 bases and J by 6 bases, with 22 bases between them. Germline loops: CDR1 MRHNA, CDR2 SNTAGT. CDR3 length equals 16 residues.

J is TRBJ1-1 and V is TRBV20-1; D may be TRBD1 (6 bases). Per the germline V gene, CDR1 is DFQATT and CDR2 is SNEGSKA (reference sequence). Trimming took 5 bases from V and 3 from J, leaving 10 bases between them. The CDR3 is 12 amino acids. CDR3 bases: TGCAGTGCTTTCCCAGGGGACACTGAAGCTTTCTTT. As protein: CSAFPGDTEAFF.

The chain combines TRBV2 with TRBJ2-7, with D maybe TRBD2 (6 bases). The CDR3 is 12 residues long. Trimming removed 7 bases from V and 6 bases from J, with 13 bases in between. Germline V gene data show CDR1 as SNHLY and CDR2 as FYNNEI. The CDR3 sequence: CASNGGFPEQYF. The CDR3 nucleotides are TGTGCCAGCAACGGGGGTTTTCCCGAGCAGTACTTC.

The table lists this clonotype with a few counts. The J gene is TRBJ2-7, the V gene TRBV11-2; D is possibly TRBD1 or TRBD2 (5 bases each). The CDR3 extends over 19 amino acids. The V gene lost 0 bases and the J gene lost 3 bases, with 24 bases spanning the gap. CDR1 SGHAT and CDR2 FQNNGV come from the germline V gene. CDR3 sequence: CASSLEVLIQAFGDYEQYF. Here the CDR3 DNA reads TGTGCCAGCAGCTTAGAAGTATTAATACAGGCCTTCGGGGACTACGAGCAGTACTTC. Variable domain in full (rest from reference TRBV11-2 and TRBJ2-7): EAGVAQSPRYKIIEKRQSVAFWCNPISGHATLYWYQQILGQGPKLLIQFQNNGVVDDSQLPKDRFSAERLKGVDSTLKIQPAKLEDSAVYLCASSLEVLIQAFGDYEQYFGPGTRLTVT.

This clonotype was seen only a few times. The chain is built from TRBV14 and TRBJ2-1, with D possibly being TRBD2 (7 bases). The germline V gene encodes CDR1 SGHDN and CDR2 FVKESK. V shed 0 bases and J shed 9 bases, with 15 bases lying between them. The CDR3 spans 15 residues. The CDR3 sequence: CASSQDQGRGIEQFF. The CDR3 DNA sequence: TGTGCCAGCAGCCAAGATCAGGGGAGGGGAATTGAGCAGTTCTTC.

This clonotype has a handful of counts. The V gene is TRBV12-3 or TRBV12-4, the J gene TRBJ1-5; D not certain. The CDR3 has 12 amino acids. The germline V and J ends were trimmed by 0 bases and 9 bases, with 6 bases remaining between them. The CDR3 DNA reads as TGTGCCAGCAGTTTAGCTCTGTGGCCCCAGCATTTT. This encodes CASSLALWPQHF.

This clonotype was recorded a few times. The CDR3 nucleotides are TGTGCCAGCAGCCAAGTTACCCTTTTGAGCTCCTACAATGAGCAGTTCTTC. The encoded protein is CASSQVTLLSSYNEQFF. The V call is TRBV3-1, the J call TRBJ2-1; D is ambiguous. The CDR3 has 17 amino acids. From germline, CDR1 is LGHDT and CDR2 YNNKEL (reference sequence). Trimming removed 1 base from V and 0 bases from J, with 13 bases in between.

The CDR3 bases are TGCGCCAGCAGCCTGGACGGGGACAGGAACTATGGCTACACCTTC. Amino acid sequence: CASSLDGDRNYGYTF. The rearrangement uses TRBV5-1 and TRBJ1-2, with 8 bases lining up with TRBD1. Germline CDR1 is SGHRS and CDR2 is YFSETQ. The CDR3 contains 15 residues. With 4 bases clipped from V and 2 bases from J, the junction kept 7 bases outside the gene matches.

In DNA, the CDR3 is TGCGCCAGCAGCCAACGCCCCGCACAAGAGACCCAGTACTTC. Translation gives CASSQRPAQETQYF. This rearrangement joins TRBV4-3 to TRBJ2-5; D gene ambiguous. V was clipped by 2 bases and J by 2 bases, with 9 bases between them. This CDR3 has 14 residues. The germline gives CDR1 LGHNA, CDR2 YSLEER.

DNA of the CDR3: TGTGCCACCAGTGAGCCCGGGACAGGAGGTCAAGAGACCCAGTACTTC. The encoded protein is CATSEPGTGGQETQYF. The chain joins TRBV24-1 to TRBJ2-5; TRBD1 agrees at 8 bases. V trimming: 4 bases; J trimming: 2 bases; junction bases outside the gene matches: 8. Germline V gene sequence: CDR1 KGHDR, CDR2 SFDVKD. The CDR3 has 16 residues.

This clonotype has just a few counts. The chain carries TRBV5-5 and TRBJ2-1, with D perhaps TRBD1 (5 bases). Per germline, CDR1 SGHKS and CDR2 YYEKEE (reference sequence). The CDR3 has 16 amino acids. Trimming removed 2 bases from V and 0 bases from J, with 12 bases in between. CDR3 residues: CASSFSPQGSYNEQFF. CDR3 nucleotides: TGTGCCAGCAGCTTCTCGCCCCAGGGCTCCTACAATGAGCAGTTCTTC.

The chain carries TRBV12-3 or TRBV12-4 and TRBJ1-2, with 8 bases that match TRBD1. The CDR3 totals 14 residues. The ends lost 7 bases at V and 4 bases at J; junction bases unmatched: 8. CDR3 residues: CASNPTGGIYGYTF. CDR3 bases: TGTGCCAGCAATCCCACAGGGGGAATCTATGGCTACACCTTC.

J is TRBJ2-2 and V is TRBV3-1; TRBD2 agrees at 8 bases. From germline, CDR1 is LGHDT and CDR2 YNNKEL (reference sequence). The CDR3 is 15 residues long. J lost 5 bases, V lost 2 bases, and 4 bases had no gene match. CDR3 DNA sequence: TGTGCCAGCAGCCAACGGGGGGGCCGAACCGGGGAGCTGTTTTTT. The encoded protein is CASSQRGGRTGELFF. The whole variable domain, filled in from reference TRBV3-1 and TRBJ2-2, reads DTAVSQTPKYLVTQMGNDKSIKCEQNLGHDTMYWYKQDSKKFLKIMFSYNNKELIINETVPNRFSPKSPDKAHLNLHINSLELGDSAVYFCASSQRGGRTGELFFGEGSRLTVL.

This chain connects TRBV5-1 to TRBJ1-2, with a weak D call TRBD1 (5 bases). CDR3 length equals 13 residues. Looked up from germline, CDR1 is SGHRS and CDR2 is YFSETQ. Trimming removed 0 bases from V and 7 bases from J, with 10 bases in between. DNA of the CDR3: TGCGCCAGCAGCTTGGACGGGACGGGTGGCTACACCTTC. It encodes CASSLDGTGGYTF. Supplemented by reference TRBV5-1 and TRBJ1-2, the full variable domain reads KAGVTQTPRYLIKTRGQQVTLSCSPISGHRSVSWYQQTPGQGLQFLFEYFSETQRNKGNFPGRFSGRQFSNSRSEMNVSTLELGDSALYLCASSLDGTGGYTFGSGTRLTVV.

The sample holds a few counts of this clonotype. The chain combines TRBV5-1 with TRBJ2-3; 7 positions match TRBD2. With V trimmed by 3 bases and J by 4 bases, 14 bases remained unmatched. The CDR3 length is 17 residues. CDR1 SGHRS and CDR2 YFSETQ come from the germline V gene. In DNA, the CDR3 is TGCGCCAGCAGCTGGGGGGGACTACCCTTTGACGCAGATACGCAGTATTTT. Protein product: CASSWGGLPFDADTQYF.

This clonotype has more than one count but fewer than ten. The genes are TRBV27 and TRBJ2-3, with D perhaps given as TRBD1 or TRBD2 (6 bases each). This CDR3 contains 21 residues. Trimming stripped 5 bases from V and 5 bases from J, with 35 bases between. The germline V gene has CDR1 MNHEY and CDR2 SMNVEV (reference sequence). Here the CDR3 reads CASSHMGRGREYGGRQDTQYF. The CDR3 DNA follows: TGTGCCAGCAGTCATATGGGCCGGGGGCGCGAATATGGAGGACGTCAAGATACGCAGTATTTT.

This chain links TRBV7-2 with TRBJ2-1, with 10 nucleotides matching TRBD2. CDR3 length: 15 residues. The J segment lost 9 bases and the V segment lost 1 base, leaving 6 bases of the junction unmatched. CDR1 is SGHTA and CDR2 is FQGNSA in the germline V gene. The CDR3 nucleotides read TGTGCCAGCAGCTTAGTGGCTAGCGGGAGAGGTGAGCAGTTCTTC. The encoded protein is CASSLVASGRGEQFF.